There are many counts of the clone carrying this T cell receptor beta chain. The entry originates in a study of T cells in Graves' hyperthyroidism and ophthalmopathy. Subjects with ophthalmopathy showed a Clinical Activity Score no lower than 3, a NOSPECS grade no lower than 4, and a duration shorter than 3 months. PBMCs were obtained from over 8.5 ml fresh peripheral blood. RNA transcripts gave rise to amplified TCR beta CDR3 regions. Initially, a first-round RT-PCR of the TCR CDR3 employed the HTBI primer set. Each CDR3 protein gets one entry after TCRdb re-called the multiplex PCR reads with MiXCR. The data show hundreds of thousands of distinct CDR3 sequences, around 15% seen once. Trimming removed 1 base from V and 1 base from J, with 15 bases in between. Germline V lookup: CDR1 SGHVS, CDR2 FQNEAQ. This CDR3 region has 17 residues.

V is TRBV7-8 and J is TRBJ2-3; no definite D call. The receptor's source is a man younger than 35 with Graves' ophthalmopathy. Sequencing used blood. The CDR3 here is CASSLVTLPTRTDTQYF. CDR3 sequence (DNA): TGTGCCAGCAGCTTAGTAACCCTCCCGACCCGCACAGATACGCAGTATTTT.